Listed below are T cell receptor beta chains from one sample, sequenced in a study of control samples from healthy donors and cancer patients. Data came from immunoSEQ multiplex PCR; TCRdb stores just in-frame clones and leaves some out. Among about 170,000 clones listed, about 91% were seen once. The source material was blood. Receptor source: a woman in her 40s in good health. Both conserved end residues are part of each CDR3. Fields, in order: V gene, D gene, clone size, J gene, CDR3 protein, CDR3 DNA. D genes are given only for firm matches. The listing skips clone size in some rows; elsewhere it reads once, few, many or a size class.

TRBV7-9	.	.	TRBJ1-3	CASSEGYRNTIYF	TGTGCCAGCAGCGAGGGTTACCGAAACACCATATATTTT
TRBV5-1	TRBD1	.	TRBJ1-1	CASSLQGAGGTEAFF	TGCGCCAGCAGCTTGCAGGGGGCAGGGGGCACTGAAGCTTTCTTT
TRBV12-3/TRBV12-4	.	.	TRBJ1-1	CASSLVAGTEAFF	TGTGCCAGCAGTTTAGTCGCGGGCACTGAAGCTTTCTTT
TRBV10-1	.	.	TRBJ2-7	CASRTLTRTVSNEQYF	TGCGCCAGCCGAACACTCACCCGGACAGTATCGAACGAGCAGTACTTC
TRBV5-1	.	.	TRBJ2-3	CASSLTQGIGTDTQYF	TGCGCCAGCAGCTTGACCCAGGGGATCGGCACAGATACGCAGTATTTT
TRBV27	.	.	TRBJ2-7	CASGSGGGEQYF	TGTGCCAGCGGATCAGGGGGGGGCGAGCAGTACTTC
TRBV13	TRBD1	.	TRBJ2-7	CASSYQTGVRDEQYF	TGTGCCAGCAGCTACCAGACAGGGGTCCGCGACGAGCAGTACTTC
TRBV3-1/TRBV3-2	.	.	TRBJ1-1	CASSQEGRGAFF	TGTGCCAGCAGCCAAGAGGGGCGTGGGGCTTTCTTT
TRBV3-1/TRBV3-2	TRBD1	.	TRBJ1-1	CASSDREETEAFF	TGTGCCAGCTCCGACAGGGAGGAAACTGAAGCTTTCTTT
TRBV7-9	.	.	TRBJ2-7	CASSLDPNYEQYF	TGTGCCAGCAGCTTAGACCCGAACTACGAGCAGTACTTC
TRBV3-1/TRBV3-2	.	.	TRBJ1-2	CASSRFGDGYTF	TGTGCCAGCAGCCGGTTTGGGGATGGCTACACCTTC
TRBV5-6	.	.	TRBJ2-3	CASSLWIAGITDTQYF	TGTGCCAGCAGCTTGTGGATAGCCGGAATCACAGATACGCAGTATTTT
TRBV14	.	.	TRBJ1-1	CASSQWMNTEAFF	TGTGCCAGCAGCCAATGGATGAACACTGAAGCTTTCTTT
TRBV27	.	.	TRBJ1-1	CASSRGGTEAFF	TGTGCCAGCAGCCGGGGGGGAACTGAAGCTTTCTTT
TRBV18	.	.	TRBJ1-1	CASSPQGGNTEAFF	TGTGCCAGCTCACCCCAGGGAGGGAACACTGAAGCTTTCTTT
TRBV2	.	.	TRBJ1-5	CASRAGNQPQHF	TGTGCCAGCAGGGCCGGCAATCAGCCCCAGCATTTT
TRBV3-1/TRBV3-2	.	.	TRBJ2-1	CASSLALAWSHEQFF	TGTGCCAGCAGTCTTGCCCTCGCCTGGTCTCATGAGCAGTTCTTC
TRBV14	.	once	TRBJ2-3	CASSGGRSTDTQYF	TGTGCCAGCAGCGGAGGGCGTAGCACAGATACGCAGTATTTT
TRBV29-1	.	once	TRBJ1-2	CSVEGGGYGYTF	TGCAGCGTTGAAGGGGGAGGCTATGGCTACACCTTC
TRBV6-5	.	.	TRBJ2-5	CASSLFGTLPGETQYF	TGTGCCAGCAGTTTATTCGGGACCCTGCCGGGAGAGACCCAGTACTTC
TRBV7-9	.	.	TRBJ2-7	CASSPNDRLYEQYF	TGTGCCAGCAGCCCCAACGACAGGCTATACGAGCAGTACTTC
TRBV7-9	.	.	TRBJ2-2	CASSPQSGVSGELFF	TGTGCCAGCAGCCCCCAAAGTGGAGTTTCCGGGGAGCTGTTTTTT
TRBV10-3	.	.	TRBJ1-3	CAINEPSSGNTIYF	TGTGCCATCAATGAGCCTAGCTCTGGAAACACCATATATTTT
TRBV29-1	.	.	TRBJ2-3	CSVVGPRSTDTQYF	TGCAGCGTTGTAGGCCCCCGCTCCACAGATACGCAGTATTTT
TRBV24-1	TRBD1	.	TRBJ1-2	CATSDGTGNYGYTF	TGTGCCACCAGTGATGGGACAGGGAACTATGGCTACACCTTC
TRBV12-3/TRBV12-4	.	.	TRBJ2-7	CASTGTGTEQYF	TGTGCCAGCACCGGAACAGGGACCGAGCAGTACTTC
TRBV29-1	.	.	TRBJ1-3	CSVAGSGNTIYF	TGCAGCGTTGCAGGCTCTGGAAACACCATATATTTT
TRBV18	.	.	TRBJ1-4	CASSPAGEANEKLFF	TGTGCCAGCTCACCGGCTGGGGAGGCTAATGAAAAACTGTTTTTT
TRBV5-1	.	.	TRBJ1-2	CASSLAGGTYGYTF	TGCGCCAGCAGCTTGGCCGGGGGGACCTATGGCTACACCTTC
TRBV20-1	.	.	TRBJ2-7	CSAVGPYEQYF	TGCAGTGCTGTGGGCCCCTACGAGCAGTACTTC
TRBV20-1	.	.	TRBJ1-1	CSASSGRGRVNTEAFF	TGCAGTGCTAGTTCTGGGCGTGGCAGAGTGAACACTGAAGCTTTCTTT
TRBV11-2	.	.	TRBJ2-2	CASSFGELFF	TGTGCCAGCAGCTTCGGGGAGCTGTTTTTT
TRBV27	TRBD2	.	TRBJ2-1	CASGGLTSPNEQFF	TGTGCCAGCGGGGGGTTGACTAGCCCCAATGAGCAGTTCTTC
TRBV7-6	.	many	TRBJ2-7	CASSPGPNYEQYF	TGTGCCAGCAGCCCGGGGCCGAACTACGAGCAGTACTTC
TRBV20-1	TRBD1	.	TRBJ2-7	CSASNYGQAAGEYF	TGCAGTGCTAGTAACTATGGACAGGCCGCCGGGGAGTACTTC
TRBV12-3/TRBV12-4	.	.	TRBJ2-2	CASSFNTGELFF	TGTGCCAGCAGTTTTAACACCGGGGAGCTGTTTTTT
TRBV2	.	.	TRBJ2-1	CASRQGGRDEQFF	TGTGCCAGCAGGCAGGGGGGGAGGGATGAGCAGTTCTTC
TRBV10-1	.	.	TRBJ1-6	CASSLGPNNSPLHF	TGCGCCAGCAGTCTCGGACCGAATAATTCACCCCTCCACTTT
TRBV13	TRBD1	.	TRBJ2-2	CASSLGTGRNTGELFF	TGTGCCAGCAGCTTAGGGACAGGGAGGAACACCGGGGAGCTGTTTTTT
TRBV24-1	.	.	TRBJ2-5	CATSDSRAAGETQYF	TGTGCCACCAGTGATTCTAGGGCCGCCGGTGAGACCCAGTACTTC
TRBV5-1	.	.	TRBJ1-1	CASSLDRAREAFF	TGCGCCAGCAGCTTGGATCGAGCGAGGGAAGCTTTCTTT
TRBV6-1	TRBD1	once	TRBJ1-1	CASSEGTGQGVTEAFF	TGTGCCAGCAGTGAAGGAACCGGACAGGGTGTCACTGAAGCTTTCTTT
TRBV5-6	TRBD1	once	TRBJ1-5	CASSFAGQGAYQPQHF	TGTGCCAGCAGCTTCGCAGGGCAGGGGGCTTATCAGCCCCAGCATTTT
TRBV2	.	.	TRBJ1-1	CASSELGENTEAFF	TGTGCCAGCAGTGAATTAGGTGAAAACACTGAAGCTTTCTTT
TRBV29-1	.	.	TRBJ1-2	CSVGGTNYGYTF	TGCAGCGTTGGGGGGACTAACTATGGCTACACCTTC
TRBV11-2	.	.	TRBJ1-4	CASSLIATNEKLFF	TGTGCCAGCAGCTTGATAGCAACTAATGAAAAACTGTTTTTT
TRBV4-1	.	.	TRBJ2-5	CASSLTTGGGETQYF	TGCGCCAGCAGCCTGACGACGGGGGGCGGGGAGACCCAGTACTTC
TRBV24-1	.	.	TRBJ1-1	CATSDSVEGDNEAFF	TGTGCCACCAGTGATTCGGTGGAGGGAGACAATGAAGCTTTCTTT
TRBV15	.	.	TRBJ2-3	CATSSPQGRGSTDTQYF	TGTGCCACCAGCAGCCCCCAGGGCAGGGGAAGCACAGATACGCAGTATTTT